This T cell receptor beta chain was sequenced in a study of cytomegalovirus exposure and HLA in healthy donors. Broader study findings: A later examination showed that TCR association rates differed by HLA locus, with DRB1 most and HLA-C fewest.

Trimming shortened V by 5 bases and J by 5 bases, and 8 bases separated the two germline ends. This CDR3 is 11 amino acids long. The germline V gene has CDR1 GTSNPN and CDR2 SVGIG (reference sequence). The PCR ran on 60 Vbeta and 13 Jbeta primers. Clones were sequenced by immunoSEQ multiplex PCR, and TCRdb holds only the in-frame ones, with some missing. The data show 150,000 to 180,000 clones, with approximately 80% seen just once and roughly 13% held by the top ten. As concerns this clone: As yet, its antigen is unknown.

The chain joins TRBV30 to TRBJ2-3, with D hard to call. The sample consisted of PBMCs. This TCR was recovered from a man between 25 and 39 years old in good health and CMV-seropositive. This CDR3 is CAWHSRDTQYF. Written as DNA, the CDR3 is TGTGCCTGGCACAGTAGAGATACGCAGTATTTT.